Only a few counts were recorded for the clone carrying this T cell receptor beta chain. Its antigen is unidentified. This entry comes from a study of CD8 T cells in ankylosing spondylitis. General observations from the study: The study identified a TCR beta motif of several highly homologous variants that appeared characteristic of ankylosing spondylitis blood.

Looked up from germline, CDR1 is SQVTM and CDR2 is ANQGSEA. Trimming removed 6 bases at V and 1 base at J, with 10 bases between. The CDR3 is 12 amino acids. Researchers built TCR beta libraries using quantitative 5'-RACE with molecular barcodes. Using its own MiXCR run on the 5' RACE reads, TCRdb lists one record per CDR3 protein. Found here are fewer than 750,000 distinct CDR3 sequences, 15% to 20% of them singletons; the top ten hold approximately 18%. This TCR derives from a male donor with ankylosing spondylitis. The V call is TRBV29-1, the J call TRBJ2-7; TRBD2 might be the D (6 bases). Sequenced sample: blood, either unsorted or a sorted T cell fraction (not recorded which). The CDR3 region has the DNA TGCAGCGTCGCAGGGACTTCCTACGAGCAGTACTTC. Translated, it gives CSVAGTSYEQYF.